The TCR beta chain under discussion was sequenced for a study of cytomegalovirus exposure and HLA in healthy donors. In the study overall: There were some 81 million unique TCRs (from HLA-typed donors) in an early data release. The study, taken as a whole, reports: Indistinguishability led to the exclusion of some V segments, TRBV6-2 and TRBV6-3 included. A later analysis by the authors found several of the most significant clusters apparently linked to common viral pathogens. 150 to 200 TCR beta chains were listed as cytomegalovirus-associated.

In the PCR, 60 Vbeta and 13 Jbeta primers were used. Data came from immunoSEQ multiplex PCR; TCRdb stores just in-frame clones and leaves some out. The top ten clones hold 1.5% to 2% of a sample with around 190,000 clones, 85% to 90% of them seen once. The length of the CDR3 is 15 residues. To note about this clone: What it binds is not known. Different DNA sequences within this sample yield the same CDR3.

Sequencing used PBMCs. This sequence originates from a woman aged 18 to 35 in good health and CMV-seronegative. This chain links TRBV21-1 with TRBJ1-5. TRBV21-1 is flagged as a pseudogene. As DNA, the CDR3 is TGTGCCAGCAGCACCGAGGAGGTCAGCAATCAGCCCCAGCATTTT. Amino acid sequence: CASSTEEVSNQPQHF.